This T cell receptor beta chain was identified in a study of tumor-infiltrating lymphocytes in primary liver carcinoma. TCR beta cDNA was made from around 460 ng total RNA with a constant-region primer. ARM-PCR, slightly modified, supplied the TCR beta libraries through three nested multiplex PCR rounds. For roughly 10 cycles apiece, the opening two PCR rounds ran with TRBV1-TRBV30 forward primers and a C-beta reverse primer. From the multiplex PCR reads, TCRdb called clonotypes with MiXCR, one entry per CDR3 protein. The table includes about 37,000 distinct CDR3 sequences, roughly 80% detected once. Between the trimmed V and J ends, which lost 5 bases and 5 bases, there was a span of 31 bases. Germline V lookup: CDR1 SGHAT, CDR2 FQDESV (reference sequence). CDR3 length equals 20 residues. In the case of this clonotype: It is likely a read error, because the conserved phenylalanine at the end of the CDR3 is missing.

Starting material for RNA and DNA co-extraction consisted of about 17-34 mg of unsorted bulk tissue. Those sampled were patients whose primary liver carcinoma was treated by surgical resection. The patients, who had chronic HBV infection, were treatment-naive (untreated). The sequence was collected from a man in his forties or fifties with primary liver carcinoma and hepatitis B virus infection. The sample comprised tumor-adjacent normal liver tissue. The chain carries TRBV11-1 and TRBJ2-1; D possibly matches TRBD1 or TRBD2 (6 bases each). In DNA form, the CDR3 reads TGTGCCAGCAGCATAGGAAAGACTAGGGGGGCCTCACGGTTCGACAATGAGCAGTTCCTC. Protein: CASSIGKTRGASRFDNEQFL.